These 17 T cell receptor beta chains share one sample of origin, sequenced in a study of blood T cell repertoires in COVID-19. The assay was immunoSEQ multiplex PCR, and TCRdb's table has in-frame clones only and misses some. The data contain 90,000 to 150,000 clones, 65% to 90% of them singletons. The sample taken for sequencing was peripheral blood. The receptor source for this set is a human donor in a cohort sampled during active COVID-19.

J is TRBJ2-7 and V is TRBV28; TRBD1 agrees at 7 bases. This CDR3 contains 15 residues. Germline assignment: CDR1 MDHEN and CDR2 SYDVKM. The V segment lost 2 bases and the J segment 2 bases; nucleotides outside the gene matches: 6. The CDR3 nucleotides are TGTGCCAGCAGTTTAATCCAGGGGGTACCCTACGAGCAGTACTTC. It translates to CASSLIQGVPYEQYF.

CDR3 DNA: TGTGCCAGCACTTTGGGCGGGGAAGATACGCAGTATTTT. It is translated as CASTLGGEDTQYF. The chain joins TRBV28 to TRBJ2-3; D may be TRBD2 (6 bases). Per germline, CDR1 MDHEN and CDR2 SYDVKM. The V gene lost 7 bases and the J gene lost 5 bases, with 13 bases spanning the gap. The length of the CDR3 is 13 residues.

The rearrangement links TRBV18 to TRBJ2-7; possibly TRBD2 for D (6 bases). CDR1 KGHSH and CDR2 LQKENI come from the germline V gene. CDR3 length equals 12 residues. The V and J ends lost 4 bases and 6 bases respectively, with 10 bases between them. The CDR3 bases are TGTGCCAGCTCACAGGGTAGCGGCGAGCAGTACTTC. This translates into CASSQGSGEQYF.

This chain uses TRBV28 with TRBJ2-5; weak D call: TRBD2 (6 bases). CDR3 size: 14 residues. V was pared by 4 bases and J by 4 bases, with 13 bases between. Germline loops: CDR1 MDHEN, CDR2 SYDVKM. The CDR3 bases are TGTGCCAGCAGTTCTCCGGACGGGGGAGAGACCCAGTACTTC. Protein product: CASSSPDGGETQYF.

This rearrangement joins TRBV3-1 (or the pseudogene TRBV3-2) to TRBJ2-1; D may be TRBD2 (6 bases). There are 16 residues in the CDR3. CDR1 LGHDT and CDR2 YNNKEL come from the germline V gene (reference sequence). Trimming left V 4 bases short and J 1 base short, with 14 bases between. In DNA form, the CDR3 reads TGTGCCAGCAGCCCTTCGGGGGTTCGGTCCTACAATGAGCAGTTCTTC. Translating gives CASSPSGVRSYNEQFF.

A few counts support this clone. The chain joins TRBV5-1 to TRBJ2-5; D not certain. This CDR3 has 13 amino acids. Germline assignment: CDR1 SGHRS and CDR2 YFSETQ. With 0 bases removed from V and 1 base from J, the gap between germline ends came to 4 bases. The DNA for the CDR3 is TGCGCCAGCAGCTTGGACACCCAAGAGACCCAGTACTTC. Translating it yields CASSLDTQETQYF.

V is TRBV29-1 and J is TRBJ2-7, with D perhaps matching TRBD2 (5 bases). Germline V gene lookup returns CDR1 SQVTM and CDR2 ANQGSEA. The CDR3 has 11 amino acids. V lost 4 bases and J lost 3, with 7 bases in between. The CDR3 nucleotides read TGCAGCGTTGGTCGGGACTACGAGCAGTACTTC. This encodes CSVGRDYEQYF.

The V gene is TRBV6-1, the J gene TRBJ2-7; D may be TRBD1 (6 bases). Trimming took 2 bases from V and 3 from J, leaving 14 bases between them. The length of the CDR3 is 15 residues. Germline V gene data show CDR1 as MNHNS and CDR2 as SASEGT. Here the CDR3 DNA reads TGTGCCAGCAGTGAACTCGCAGGGGTGGGCTACGAGCAGTACTTC. It specifies CASSELAGVGYEQYF.

CDR3 region: CASSLGGAGFETQYF. In nucleotides, the CDR3 is TGTGCCAGCAGCTTAGGAGGTGCGGGTTTCGAGACCCAGTACTTC. This sequence joins TRBV7-9 and TRBJ2-5; a weak D match, TRBD2 (5 bases). The CDR3 consists of 15 residues. Germline V CDR1 and CDR2: SEHNR, FQNEAQ (reference sequence). With 1 base removed from V and 5 bases from J, the gap between germline ends came to 14 bases.

The gene calls are TRBV19 and TRBJ1-5; tentative D call: TRBD1 (6 bases). The V end was cut by 5 bases, the J end by 6 bases, with 8 bases between. CDR3 length: 12 residues. Germline CDR1 LNHDA, CDR2 SQIVND (reference sequence). CDR3 loop: CASSSGAQPQHF. In DNA form, the CDR3 reads TGTGCCAGTAGTTCAGGGGCTCAGCCCCAGCATTTT.

The chain has TRBV18 and TRBJ2-5, with 10 bases that match TRBD2. With V trimmed by 5 bases and J by 3 bases, 3 bases remained unmatched. This CDR3 region has 14 residues. Germline CDR1 KGHSH, CDR2 LQKENI. CDR3 sequence (DNA): TGTGCCAGCTCAGCCGGACTAGCGGAAGAGACCCAGTACTTC. Encoded protein: CASSAGLAEETQYF.

The DNA of the CDR3 is TGCGCCAGCAGCCAACAACCTGGGGGGGGCAGCCATGGCTACACCTTC. This codes for CASSQQPGGGSHGYTF. The J gene is TRBJ1-2, the V gene TRBV4-3, with D perhaps TRBD1 (6 bases). The V gene lost 2 bases and the J gene lost 6 bases, with 19 bases spanning the gap. Germline V gene data show CDR1 as LGHNA and CDR2 as YSLEER. This CDR3 has 16 residues.

The gene calls are TRBV5-4 and TRBJ1-1, with 9 bases lining up with TRBD1. The CDR3 runs to 16 residues. The V gene's germline CDR1 is SGHNT and CDR2 YYREEE (reference sequence). V gave up 0 bases and J gave up 3 bases; unmatched junction bases: 6. CDR3 residues: CASSLGQGVFDTEAFF. CDR3 in DNA: TGTGCCAGCAGCTTGGGACAGGGGGTGTTTGACACTGAAGCTTTCTTT. The full variable domain, its missing parts supplied by reference TRBV5-4 and TRBJ1-1, is ETGVTQSPTHLIKTRGQQVTLRCSSQSGHNTVSWYQQALGQGPQFIFQYYREEENGRGNFPPRFSGLQFPNYSSELNVNALELDDSALYLCASSLGQGVFDTEAFFGQGTRLTVV.

This chain uses TRBV18 with TRBJ2-5, with 7 bases matching TRBD2. The CDR3 loop spans 13 amino acids. The J segment lost 3 bases and the V segment lost 8 bases, leaving 6 bases of the junction unmatched. Germline loops: CDR1 KGHSH, CDR2 LQKENI. The CDR3 DNA reads as TGTGCCAGCACCACCCGGGGGGAAGAGACCCAGTACTTC. It encodes CASTTRGEETQYF.

The chain uses TRBV6-5 and TRBJ1-5, with D tentatively TRBD1 (5 bases). The CDR3 consists of 14 residues. From germline, CDR1 is MNHEY and CDR2 SVGAGI. V was pared by 7 bases and J by 8 bases, with 18 bases between. The CDR3 loop is CASTLPRGWEPQHF. CDR3 DNA sequence: TGTGCCAGCACCCTCCCTAGGGGTTGGGAGCCCCAGCATTTT.

V gene TRBV19 combines with J gene TRBJ1-5, with D tentatively TRBD1 (6 bases). CDR1 is LNHDA, CDR2 SQIVND, per germline (reference sequence). V dropped 3 bases and J dropped 7 bases, with 19 bases sitting between them. CDR3 length: 16 amino acids. CDR3: CASSMNIGGGMQPQHF. The DNA for the CDR3 is TGTGCCAGTAGTATGAATATCGGGGGGGGCATGCAGCCCCAGCATTTT. Full variable domain (outside the CDR3, taken from reference TRBV19 and TRBJ1-5): DGGITQSPKYLFRKEGQNVTLSCEQNLNHDAMYWYRQDPGQGLRLIYYSQIVNDFQKGDIAEGYSVSREKKESFPLTVTSAQKNPTAFYLCASSMNIGGGMQPQHFGDGTRLSIL.

This sequence joins TRBV5-5 and TRBJ1-5; D is uncertain. CDR1 and CDR2 (germline): SGHKS, YYEKEE (reference sequence). The CDR3 is 15 residues long. The ends were cut back, 0 bases at V and 0 bases at J, with 7 bases in the middle. CDR3 sequence (DNA): TGTGCCAGCAGCTTGGAATACTATAGCAATCAGCCCCAGCATTTT. Protein product: CASSLEYYSNQPQHF.